The entry below gives a single T cell receptor beta chain sequence along with its context. What this receptor recognizes is not known. Per-base quality was not reported, and no clone a single base away is much larger than it. Using the deep immunoSEQ assay, TCR CDR3 regions were amplified from genomic DNA by multiplex PCR. Genomic DNA extracted from each cell subset was distributed evenly over all wells of several immunoSEQ 96-well plates, and each plate served as one replicate. For sorted subsets, roughly 200 ng of genomic DNA, equivalent to around 30,000 T cell genomes, went into each replicate PCR. Purified libraries were quantified with a Qubit 3.0 fluorometer, sized on a Bioanalyzer 2100, and re-quantified with the KAPA Library Quantification kit. A separate single-read 150-cycle Illumina NextSeq 550 flow cell was used to sequence each immunoSEQ 96-well plate. The paper's processing steps were these. Because the immunoSEQ output included only junctional sequences and no quality scores, the filtering could not be the same as the filtering used for full-length reads. Sequences were annotated with PyIR, a Python wrapper for IgBLAST v1.9, and V/J genes and CDR3 were assigned using IMGT germline references. Reads with weak V/J assignments (E-value above 1e-6), missing CDR3, stop codons, out-of-frame junctions, or ambiguous translated residues were removed. V3J clonotypes were defined as sequences sharing the same inferred V gene, J gene, and CDR3 amino acid sequence. To compute the percentage overlap between repertoires, the number of shared unique clonotypes was divided by the size of the smaller repertoire. Repertoire richness was assessed with RTK rarefaction, the Chao1 estimator, and Recon v2.1 estimates of unobserved clonotypes. For all TCRbeta clonotypes obtained by the gDNA method from a few donors, generation probabilities were computed with OLGA. TCRdb mirrors the immuneACCESS table, restricted to in-frame sequences. Some clones are absent from its copies; in checked studies, under half trace to an unresolved V gene, and the reason for the others is unknown. D and trimming come from the DNA, and the V and J calls and clone size come from that table. Recorded for this sample are a few million clones; roughly 92% of them occurred a single time. Jointly, the top ten make up over 0.12% of the sample.

Looking up the germline V gene yields CDR1 ENHRY and CDR2 SYGVKD. V and J lose 2 bases and 1 base, and a span of 8 bases separates them. The CDR3 runs 14 amino acids, cysteine and phenylalanine included. The entry retains the CDR3 DNA only, 42 bases that are in frame from base 1. These data come from a study of shared clonotypes between healthy human individuals (dated by TCRdb to the early 2020s). Broadly, across the study: The cohort comprised a couple of women and three men aged 18 to 49 years. For each donor, CD4 naive and CD4 memory were each run on three plates, CD8 naive on two plates, and CD8 memory on one plate. To estimate repertoire size and how much clonotype sharing occurs between individuals, the study deeply sequenced the blood TCR repertoires of several healthy adults. Different laboratories and diverse techniques were used to prepare libraries and sequence TCR repertoires, to increase sequencing depth and limit assay-specific biases. Leukapheresis yielded between about 0.85 and 10 billion PBMCs per donor. The paper's findings and limits, for the study overall: Based on pairwise subsampling, the degree of clonotype sharing among donors was expected to be affected by sequencing depth. Larger estimated clonotype richness was generally found for naive subsets than for memory subsets. Because the study included only a small number of donors, the genetic and exposure-history diversity represented was limited. Higher generation probabilities were observed for clonotypes shared by all four sorted-subset donors than for non-shared clonotypes. Roughly 5.2% of naive CD4, approximately 3.7% of naive CD8, about 2.1% of memory CD4, and over 0.35% of memory CD8 clonotypes were shared across several donors. Rarefaction of sorted-subset datasets indicated incomplete sequencing despite the large sequencing depth. Sampling was limited to blood, and TCR repertoires in tissue likely differ from TCR repertoires in blood.

Healthy HIV-negative adults with no recently reported acute infections or vaccinations were included as donors. Every donor was a Caucasian adult residing in Nashville, Tennessee, USA. CD4+ T cells were enriched by magnetic negative selection, after which naive cells were positively selected on CD45RA and the negative fraction was taken as the memory subset. Blood was obtained by leukapheresis, after which PBMCs were separated by Ficoll-Histopaque density gradient centrifugation and cryopreserved in liquid nitrogen vapor phase. Purity and quantity of every magnetically sorted T cell population were checked by analytical flow cytometry. Each sorted fraction had its genomic DNA isolated and then quantified by UV absorbance on a Nanodrop 2000c.

The sequence joins TRBV10-3 to TRBJ1-1; TRBD1 could be the D gene, as 5 bases match. The sample was naive CD4+ T cells sorted from blood. The cell subset or site label for this specimen denotes: CD45RA+ positively selected. The origin of this receptor is a man aged 18 to 30 in good health. The CDR3 here reads CAISEGASNTEAFF. The nucleotides are TGTGCCATCAGTGAGGGGGCTTCGAACACTGAAGCTTTCTTT.